Below, one T cell receptor (beta chain) is given with its context. As yet, its antigen is unknown. The table came from immunoSEQ multiplex PCR; TCRdb's copy has only in-frame clones and leaves some out. The sample consists of 100,000 to 130,000 clones, more than 70% of them appearing once. This specimen belongs to a study of T cell responses to AZD1222 COVID-19 vaccine. Study results and limitations: Compared with day 0, the breadth and depth of the Spike-specific TCR repertoire rose significantly after two doses of AZD1222. None of the repertoires were sampled until the peak T cell response had passed.

The sequence was collected from an adult in good health. The specimen was peripheral blood, collected on day 0 of AZD1222 vaccination.

The CDR3 sequence: CASSLGPDTDTQYF. For the CDR3, the DNA is TGTGCCAGCAGCTTAGGTCCGGATACAGATACGCAGTATTTT. The chain links TRBV7-9 to TRBJ2-3, with D hard to call. The CDR3 extends over 14 amino acids. V shed 1 base and J shed 3 bases, with 8 bases lying between them. The germline V gene encodes CDR1 SEHNR and CDR2 FQNEAQ (reference sequence).